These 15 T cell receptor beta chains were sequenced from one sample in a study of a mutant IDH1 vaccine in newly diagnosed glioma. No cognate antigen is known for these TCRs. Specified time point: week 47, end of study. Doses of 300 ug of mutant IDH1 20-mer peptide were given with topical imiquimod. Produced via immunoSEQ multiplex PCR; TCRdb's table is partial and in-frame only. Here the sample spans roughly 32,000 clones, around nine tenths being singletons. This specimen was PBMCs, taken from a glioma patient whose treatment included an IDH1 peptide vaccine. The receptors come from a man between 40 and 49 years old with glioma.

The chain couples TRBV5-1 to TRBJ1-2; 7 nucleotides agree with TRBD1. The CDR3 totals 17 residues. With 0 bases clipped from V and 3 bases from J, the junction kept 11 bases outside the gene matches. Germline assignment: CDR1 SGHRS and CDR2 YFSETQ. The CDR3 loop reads CASSLGSGTATYYGYTF. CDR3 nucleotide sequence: TGCGCCAGCAGCTTGGGATCCGGGACAGCAACCTACTATGGCTACACCTTC.

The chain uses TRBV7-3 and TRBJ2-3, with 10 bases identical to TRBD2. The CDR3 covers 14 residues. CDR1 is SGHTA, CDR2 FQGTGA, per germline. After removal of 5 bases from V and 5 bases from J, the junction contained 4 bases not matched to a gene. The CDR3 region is CASSPLAGVDTQYF. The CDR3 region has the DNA TGTGCCAGCAGCCCTCTAGCGGGAGTAGATACGCAGTATTTT.

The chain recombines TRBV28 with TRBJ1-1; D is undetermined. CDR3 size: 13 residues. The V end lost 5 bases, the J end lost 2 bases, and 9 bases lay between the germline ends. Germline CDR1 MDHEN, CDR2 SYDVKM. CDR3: CASSRSDNTEAFF. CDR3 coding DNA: TGTGCCAGCAGTCGGTCCGATAACACTGAAGCTTTCTTT.

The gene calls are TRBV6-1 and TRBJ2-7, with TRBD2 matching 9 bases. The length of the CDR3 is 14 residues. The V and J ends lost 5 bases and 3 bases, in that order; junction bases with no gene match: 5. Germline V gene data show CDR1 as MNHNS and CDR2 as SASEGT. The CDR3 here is CASSISGGYYEQYV. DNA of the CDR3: TGTGCCAGCAGTATTAGCGGGGGATACTACGAGCAGTACGTC.

CDR3 residues: CASIDDRTGTTAGTEAFF. CDR3 nucleotide sequence: TGTGCCAGTATAGACGACAGGACAGGGACGACTGCGGGCACTGAAGCTTTCTTT. The V and J genes are TRBV19 and TRBJ1-1, with 8 nucleotides matching TRBD1. Unmatched junction bases numbered 20, after V lost 7 bases and J lost 4 bases. Germline V gene sequence: CDR1 LNHDA, CDR2 SQIVND (reference sequence). CDR3 length: 18 amino acids.

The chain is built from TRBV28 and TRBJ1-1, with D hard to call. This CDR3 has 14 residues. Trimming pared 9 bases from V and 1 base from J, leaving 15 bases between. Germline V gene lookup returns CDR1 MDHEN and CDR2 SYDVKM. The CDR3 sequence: CASKDSIRNTEAFF. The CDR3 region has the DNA TGTGCCAGTAAGGATTCAATCAGGAACACTGAAGCTTTCTTT.

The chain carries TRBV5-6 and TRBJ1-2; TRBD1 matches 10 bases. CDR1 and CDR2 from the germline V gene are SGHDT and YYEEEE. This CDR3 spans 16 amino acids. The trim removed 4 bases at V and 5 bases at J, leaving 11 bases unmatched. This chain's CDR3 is CASSGGTGDRRYGYTF. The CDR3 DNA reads TGTGCCAGCAGCGGGGGGACAGGGGATCGACGGTATGGCTACACCTTC. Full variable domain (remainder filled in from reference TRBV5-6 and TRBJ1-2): DAGVTQSPTHLIKTRGQQVTLRCSPKSGHDTVSWYQQALGQGPQFIFQYYEEEERQRGNFPDRFSGHQFPNYSSELNVNALLLGDSALYLCASSGGTGDRRYGYTFGSGTRLTVV.

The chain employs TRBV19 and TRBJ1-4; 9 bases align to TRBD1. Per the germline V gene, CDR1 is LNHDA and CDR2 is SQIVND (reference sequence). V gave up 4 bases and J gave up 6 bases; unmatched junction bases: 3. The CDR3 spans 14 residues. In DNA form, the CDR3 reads TGTGCCAGTAGTACCCGGACAGGGGATGAAAAACTGTTTTTT. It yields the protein CASSTRTGDEKLFF. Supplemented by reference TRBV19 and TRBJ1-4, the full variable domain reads DGGITQSPKYLFRKEGQNVTLSCEQNLNHDAMYWYRQDPGQGLRLIYYSQIVNDFQKGDIAEGYSVSREKKESFPLTVTSAQKNPTAFYLCASSTRTGDEKLFFGSGTQLSVL.

The CDR3 sequence is CASTRTASYGYTF. The CDR3 bases are TGTGCCAGCACCCGGACAGCCTCTTATGGCTACACCTTC. The chain uses TRBV5-4 and TRBJ1-2, with D possibly matching TRBD1 (6 bases). Trimming left V 6 bases short and J 5 bases short, with 14 bases between. This CDR3 spans 13 amino acids. Per the germline V gene, CDR1 is SGHNT and CDR2 is YYREEE (reference sequence). Using reference TRBV5-4 and TRBJ1-2 for the parts outside the CDR3, the full variable domain is ETGVTQSPTHLIKTRGQQVTLRCSSQSGHNTVSWYQQALGQGPQFIFQYYREEENGRGNFPPRFSGLQFPNYSSELNVNALELDDSALYLCASTRTASYGYTFGSGTRLTVV.

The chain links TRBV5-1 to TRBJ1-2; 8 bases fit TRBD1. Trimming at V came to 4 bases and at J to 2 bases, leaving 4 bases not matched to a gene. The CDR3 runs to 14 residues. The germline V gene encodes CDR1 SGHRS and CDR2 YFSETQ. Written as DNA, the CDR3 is TGCGCCAGCAGCGGCGGACAGGGAAACTATGGCTACACCTTC. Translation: CASSGGQGNYGYTF. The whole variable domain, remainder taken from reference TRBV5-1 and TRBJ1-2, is KAGVTQTPRYLIKTRGQQVTLSCSPISGHRSVSWYQQTPGQGLQFLFEYFSETQRNKGNFPGRFSGRQFSNSRSEMNVSTLELGDSALYLCASSGGQGNYGYTFGSGTRLTVV.

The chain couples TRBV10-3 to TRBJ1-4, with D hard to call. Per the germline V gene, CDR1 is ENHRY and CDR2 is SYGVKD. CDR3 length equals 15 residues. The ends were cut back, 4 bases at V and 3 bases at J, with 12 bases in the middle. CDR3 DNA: TGTGCCATCAGTGTCGGAGATCTGGCTAATGAAAAACTGTTTTTT. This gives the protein CAISVGDLANEKLFF.

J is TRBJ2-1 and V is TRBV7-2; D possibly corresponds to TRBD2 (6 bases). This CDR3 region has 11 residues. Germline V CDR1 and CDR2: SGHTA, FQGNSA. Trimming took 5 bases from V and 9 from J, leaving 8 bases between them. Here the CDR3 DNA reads TGTGCCAGCAGCCCGACTAGTGAGCAGTTCTTC. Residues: CASSPTSEQFF.

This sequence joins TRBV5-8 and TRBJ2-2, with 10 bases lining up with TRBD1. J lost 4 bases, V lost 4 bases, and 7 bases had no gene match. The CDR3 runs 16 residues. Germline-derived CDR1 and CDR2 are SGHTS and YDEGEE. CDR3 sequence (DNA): TGTGCCAGCAGCCCTCGACAGGGGGCGACCACCGGGGAGCTGTTTTTT. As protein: CASSPRQGATTGELFF. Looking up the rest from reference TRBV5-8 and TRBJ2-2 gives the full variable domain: EAGVTQSPTHLIKTRGQQATLRCSPISGHTSVYWYQQALGLGLQFLLWYDEGEERNRGNFPPRFSGRQFPNYSSELNVNALELEDSALYLCASSPRQGATTGELFFGEGSRLTVL.

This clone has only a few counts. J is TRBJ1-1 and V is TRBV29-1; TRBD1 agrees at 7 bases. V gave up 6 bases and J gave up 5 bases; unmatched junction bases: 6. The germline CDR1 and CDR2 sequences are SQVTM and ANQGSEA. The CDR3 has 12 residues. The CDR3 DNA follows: TGCAGCGTCGCGACAGGGAGGACTGAAGCTTTCTTT. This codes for CSVATGRTEAFF.

DNA of the CDR3: TGTGCCTGTAACAGGGGTCGAGGCACAGATACGCAGTATTTT. As protein: CACNRGRGTDTQYF. This chain connects TRBV30 to TRBJ2-3; TRBD1 aligns across 7 bases. This CDR3 has 14 amino acids. The germline V gene encodes CDR1 GTSNPN and CDR2 SVGIG (reference sequence). The V gene end was trimmed by 6 bases and the J gene end by 1 base; junction bases not matched to a gene: 7.